The 25 T cell receptor beta chains in this list originate from one sample, sequenced in a study of blood T cell repertoires in COVID-19 (dated by TCRdb to 2018 to 2021). Receptor amplification or capture employed the immunoSEQ multiplex PCR assay. The source is immuneACCESS, and TCRdb retained only in-frame sequences with V and J called. Part of the clones is not carried over; for the studies checked, unresolved V genes explain less than half of this, and the remainder is unexplained. This sample gives some 110,000 clones in total; roughly 80% of them show up just once. Together, the top ten hold about 4.8% of the sample. The source material was peripheral blood. The source of these receptors is a man between 60 and 75 years old with acute or convalescent COVID-19.

The chain recombines TRBV6-2 or TRBV6-3 with TRBJ2-7; TRBD1 matches 8 bases. The CDR3 has 13 amino acids. From germline, CDR1 is MNHEY and CDR2 SVGEGT. The V segment lost 5 bases and the J segment 6 bases; nucleotides outside the gene matches: 6. The CDR3 DNA reads as TGTGCCAGCAGTGAGGGACAGGCGGTCGAGCAGTACTTC. Translation gives CASSEGQAVEQYF.

This clone was seen a few times. V is TRBV14 and J is TRBJ1-2; 7 bases match TRBD1. The CDR3 loop spans 13 amino acids. V gave up 4 bases and J gave up 8 bases; unmatched junction bases: 7. CDR1 and CDR2 from the germline V gene are SGHDN and FVKESK. In nucleotides, the CDR3 is TGTGCCAGCAGCCGAGGGACAGCGCTCGGCTACACCTTC. Translated, it gives CASSRGTALGYTF.

The chain joins TRBV4-2 to TRBJ2-7; D perhaps matches TRBD2 (7 bases). Trimming shortened V by 0 bases and J by 3 bases, and 15 bases separated the two germline ends. CDR1 LGHNA and CDR2 YNFKEQ come from the germline V gene. The CDR3 sequence is 16 residues long. As DNA, the CDR3 is TGTGCCAGCAGCCAAGAGGCGGGGGCGTTTCTCTACGAGCAGTACTTC. It translates to CASSQEAGAFLYEQYF.

The chain links TRBV7-9 to TRBJ1-6; no definite D call. Per germline, CDR1 SEHNR and CDR2 FQNEAQ (reference sequence). The CDR3 sequence is 14 residues long. V lost 1 base and J lost 6, with 7 bases in between. The chain's CDR3 is CASSLDSRNSPLHF. In nucleotides, the CDR3 is TGTGCCAGCAGCTTAGATAGCCGTAATTCACCCCTCCACTTT.

This sequence joins TRBV9 and TRBJ1-2, with a weak D call TRBD1 (5 bases). This CDR3 comprises 15 residues. Trimming pared 6 bases from V and 5 bases from J, leaving 20 bases between. Germline CDR1 and CDR2: SGDLS and YYNGEE. CDR3: CASTPGQLDPYGYTF. CDR3 coding DNA: TGTGCCAGCACCCCCGGACAACTGGATCCTTATGGCTACACCTTC.

This clone has only a few counts. V and J are TRBV27 and TRBJ1-5; a weak D match, TRBD1 (5 bases). This CDR3 spans 13 amino acids. Germline CDR1 is MNHEY and CDR2 is SMNVEV (reference sequence). The V end lost 4 bases, the J end lost 2 bases, and 6 bases lay between the germline ends. In nucleotides, the CDR3 is TGTGCCAGCAGTTGGGGCGGCAATCAGCCCCAGCATTTT. Amino acid sequence: CASSWGGNQPQHF.

This clone has just one count. The chain links TRBV5-4 to TRBJ2-7; the D gene is possibly TRBD1 (6 bases). CDR1 SGHNT and CDR2 YYREEE come from the germline V gene (reference sequence). The CDR3 spans 14 residues. Trimming took off 0 bases at V and 2 bases at J, with 9 bases between the two ends. CDR3 loop: CASSLAQGTYEQYF. The CDR3 coding sequence is TGTGCCAGCAGCTTGGCACAGGGCACCTACGAGCAGTACTTC. Full variable domain (rest looked up from reference TRBV5-4 and TRBJ2-7): ETGVTQSPTHLIKTRGQQVTLRCSSQSGHNTVSWYQQALGQGPQFIFQYYREEENGRGNFPPRFSGLQFPNYSSELNVNALELDDSALYLCASSLAQGTYEQYFGPGTRLTVT.

The V call is TRBV28, the J call TRBJ1-1; D ambiguous. V was clipped by 2 bases and J by 0 bases, with 10 bases between them. The CDR3 contains 15 residues. The germline V gene has CDR1 MDHEN and CDR2 SYDVKM. The CDR3: CASSLEDTVNTEAFF. CDR3 in DNA: TGTGCCAGCAGTTTAGAGGATACCGTGAACACTGAAGCTTTCTTT. The full variable domain, its missing parts supplied by reference TRBV28 and TRBJ1-1, is DVKVTQSSRYLVKRTGEKVFLECVQDMDHENMFWYRQDPGLGLRLIYFSYDVKMKEKGDIPEGYSVSREKKERFSLILESASTNQTSMYLCASSLEDTVNTEAFFGQGTRLTVV.

Here the CDR3 reads CASSPSGGSTDTQYF. CDR3 bases: TGTGCCAGCAGCCCGAGCGGGGGGAGCACAGATACGCAGTATTTT. The rearrangement uses TRBV7-2 and TRBJ2-3; 9 nucleotides align to TRBD2. The V and J ends lost 5 bases and 0 bases, in that order; junction bases with no gene match: 3. Germline assignment: CDR1 SGHTA and CDR2 FQGNSA. The CDR3 runs 15 residues.

Of note for this clone: Different DNA sequences within this sample yield the same CDR3. The rearrangement uses TRBV9 and TRBJ1-4; D gene unclear. The V end was cut by 2 bases, the J end by 0 bases, with 5 bases between. The CDR3 spans 14 residues. From germline, CDR1 is SGDLS and CDR2 YYNGEE. DNA for the CDR3: TGTGCCAGCAGCGTTACAGCAACTAATGAAAAACTGTTTTTT. Protein sequence: CASSVTATNEKLFF.

The chain uses TRBV5-4 and TRBJ2-1; 8 bases align to TRBD2. Germline trimming cut 3 bases from V and 2 bases from J; bases unmatched to any gene: 13. This CDR3 region has 18 residues. Germline V CDR1 and CDR2: SGHNT, YYREEE (reference sequence). CDR3 sequence: CASSSIPGLEVPYNEQFF. DNA of the CDR3: TGTGCCAGCAGCTCAATACCGGGACTAGAGGTCCCCTACAATGAGCAGTTCTTC.

This chain joins TRBV7-2 and TRBJ2-1; 8 bases agree with TRBD2. The CDR3 loop spans 14 amino acids. The trim removed 3 bases at V and 6 bases at J, leaving 4 bases unmatched. Germline CDR1 is SGHTA and CDR2 is FQGNSA. CDR3 DNA: TGTGCCAGCAGCTTGGGACTAGGGACCAATGAGCAGTTCTTC. This gives the protein CASSLGLGTNEQFF.

This sequence joins TRBV7-8 and TRBJ2-5, with 7 nucleotides matching TRBD1. There are 15 residues in the CDR3. Germline CDR1 is SGHVS and CDR2 is FQNEAQ. After removal of 5 bases from V and 3 bases from J, the junction contained 9 bases not matched to a gene. The CDR3 here is CASSHETGREETQYF. Written as DNA, the CDR3 is TGTGCCAGCAGCCATGAGACAGGGCGGGAAGAGACCCAGTACTTC. Based on the CDR3 plus reference TRBV7-8 and TRBJ2-5, the full variable domain is GAGVSQSPRYKVAKRGQDVALRCDPISGHVSLFWYQQALGQGPEFLTYFQNEAQLDKSGLPSDRFFAERPEGSVSTLKIQRTQQEDSAVYLCASSHETGREETQYFGPGTRLLVL.

The chain carries TRBV5-1 and TRBJ2-1, with 8 bases aligning to TRBD1. CDR1 is SGHRS, CDR2 YFSETQ, per germline. V lost 1 base to trimming and J lost 0 bases; unmatched junction nucleotides: 9. The CDR3 covers 18 residues. This CDR3 reads CASSLPDRASSSYNEQFF. The CDR3 coding sequence is TGCGCCAGCAGCTTGCCGGACAGGGCATCGAGCTCCTACAATGAGCAGTTCTTC.

There are a few counts of this clone. This rearrangement joins TRBV5-1 to TRBJ2-1, with 9 bases that match TRBD1. Germline CDR1 is SGHRS and CDR2 is YFSETQ. Germline trimming cut 0 bases from V and 15 bases from J; bases unmatched to any gene: 10. The length of the CDR3 is 14 residues. The CDR3 coding sequence is TGCGCCAGCAGCTTGGGAACGGACAGGGGTTTTCTGTTCTTC. Protein product: CASSLGTDRGFLFF.

The V and J genes are TRBV5-6 and TRBJ2-3; the match to TRBD2 covers 11 bases. CDR3 length: 17 residues. The germline gives CDR1 SGHDT, CDR2 YYEEEE. J was trimmed by 2 bases and V by 3 bases; bases with no gene match: 8. The CDR3 DNA is TGTGCCAGCAGCTGGGCCCCTAGCGGGAGGATCACAGATACGCAGTATTTT. Translating gives CASSWAPSGRITDTQYF.

The gene calls are TRBV2 and TRBJ2-6, with 8 bases that match TRBD1. This CDR3 has 17 residues. V lost 3 bases to trimming and J lost 0 bases; unmatched junction nucleotides: 4. Germline V gene data show CDR1 as SNHLY and CDR2 as FYNNEI. The CDR3 region has the DNA TGTGCCAGCAGTGAGGACAGGGTTATCTCTGGGGCCAACGTCCTGACTTTC. Translation: CASSEDRVISGANVLTF.

This clone was observed a few times. This chain connects TRBV7-2 to TRBJ2-7, with D perhaps matching TRBD2 (5 bases). The ends were cut back, 3 bases at V and 7 bases at J, with 19 bases in the middle. CDR1 is SGHTA and CDR2 is FQGNSA in the germline V gene. The CDR3 is 15 amino acids. The CDR3 nucleotides read TGTGCCAGCAGCTTCCGGAGCGGTCTAGCTAAGGAGCAGTACTTC. Encoded protein: CASSFRSGLAKEQYF.

The genes are TRBV5-1 and TRBJ2-2; maybe TRBD1 (6 bases). The length of the CDR3 is 16 residues. The germline CDR1 and CDR2 sequences are SGHRS and YFSETQ. V was shortened by 0 bases and J by 0 bases, with 9 bases between the two germline ends. Here the CDR3 DNA reads TGCGCCAGCAGCTTGGCGGGACACTCGAACACCGGGGAGCTGTTTTTT. The encoded protein is CASSLAGHSNTGELFF.

The V gene is TRBV2, the J gene TRBJ1-1, with D possibly being TRBD1 (6 bases). Germline V CDR1 and CDR2: SNHLY, FYNNEI. The V gene lost 4 bases and the J gene lost 0 bases, with 12 bases spanning the gap. There are 15 residues in the CDR3. Written as DNA, the CDR3 is TGTGCCAGCAGTGGGGGGGGCTACTTGAACACTGAAGCTTTCTTT. Protein sequence: CASSGGGYLNTEAFF.

This sequence joins TRBV10-3 and TRBJ1-2; 7 bases match TRBD1. Trimming cost V 6 bases and J 2 bases; bases outside gene matches: 6. This CDR3 is 14 amino acids long. Germline V gene data show CDR1 as ENHRY and CDR2 as SYGVKD. CDR3 sequence: CAIRPTGSNYGYTF. The CDR3 DNA sequence: TGTGCCATCAGGCCGACAGGGTCAAACTATGGCTACACCTTC.

This clone was observed once. This chain uses TRBV6-5 with TRBJ2-5; the D gene is possibly TRBD2 (5 bases). With 2 bases removed from V and 4 bases from J, the gap between germline ends came to 17 bases. The CDR3 contains 16 residues. Germline CDR1 MNHEY, CDR2 SVGAGI. The CDR3 reads CASSYLRTENAETQYF. DNA for the CDR3: TGTGCCAGCAGTTACCTAAGGACTGAGAACGCAGAGACCCAGTACTTC.

Only a few counts were recorded for this clone. This rearrangement joins TRBV5-6 to TRBJ2-5, with a possible D match to TRBD1 (6 bases). The ends were cut back, 2 bases at V and 0 bases at J, with 8 bases in the middle. The CDR3 loop spans 14 amino acids. Germline loops: CDR1 SGHDT, CDR2 YYEEEE. CDR3 bases: TGTGCCAGCAGCTTTTCAGGGGACCAAGAGACCCAGTACTTC. Encoded protein: CASSFSGDQETQYF.

This clone was detected a few times. V usage is TRBV20-1 and J usage is TRBJ1-2, with TRBD1 as a possible D gene (6 bases). V was pared by 3 bases and J by 6 bases, with 20 bases between. This CDR3 has 15 residues. Germline V CDR1 and CDR2: DFQATT, SNEGSKA (reference sequence). The CDR3 loop reads CSASKRQDTFNGYTF. CDR3 DNA: TGCAGTGCTAGTAAAAGACAGGATACCTTCAATGGCTACACCTTC.

The rearrangement uses TRBV11-3 and TRBJ2-3; TRBD1 might be the D (5 bases). Germline V gene lookup returns CDR1 SGHNT and CDR2 YENEEA. This CDR3 spans 16 amino acids. The V and J ends lost 1 base and 3 bases respectively, with 14 bases between them. The CDR3 DNA follows: TGTGCCAGCAGCTTAGTTAGTCAGGGCAGGACAGATACGCAGTATTTT. As protein: CASSLVSQGRTDTQYF.